The 21 T cell receptor beta chains listed next were all sequenced from one sample in a study of human T cells and chemical hapten exposure. TCRdb re-called the RACE reads through MiXCR, storing one row per CDR3 protein. The table records about 71,000 distinct CDR3 sequences, approximately 9.8% of them present only once. As for time point: patch test 1, 2 weeks after DPC sensitization. As for treatment: therapeutic diphenylcyclopropenone sensitization with weekly scalp DPC. The source material was whole blood, sampled in connection with sensitization to the hapten diphenylcyclopropenone (DPC). Receptor source: a woman in her thirties or forties with alopecia areata. Some clones in this sample may be carry-over from other donors' samples.

This clonotype was seen repeatedly, ten times or more. This chain uses TRBV20-1 with TRBJ1-6; no clear D gene. Germline V gene data show CDR1 as DFQATT and CDR2 as SNEGSKA (reference sequence). The CDR3 contains 14 residues. Trimming left V 4 bases short and J 10 bases short, with 17 bases between. The CDR3 bases are TGCAGTGCTACGAAGGCGGGGTACGGGTCACCCCTCCACTTT. Protein product: CSATKAGYGSPLHF.

The chain employs TRBV6-6 and TRBJ1-6, with a tentative D call TRBD1 (6 bases). Germline values: CDR1 MNHNY, CDR2 SVGAGI (reference sequence). This CDR3 contains 15 residues. V lost 4 bases to trimming and J lost 9 bases, with 16 bases between them. The CDR3 bases are TGTGCCAGCAGTTCACTCGACAGGCGAACTTCACCCCTCCACTTT. Its translation: CASSSLDRRTSPLHF.

This clonotype was picked up many times. The chain employs TRBV29-1 and TRBJ2-3; no clear D gene. V lost 1 base and J 4 bases, leaving 3 bases between the germline ends. CDR1 and CDR2 from the germline V gene are SQVTM and ANQGSEA. This CDR3 has 11 amino acids. CDR3 in DNA: TGCAGCGTTGAAGGTTCAGATACGCAGTATTTT. Encoded protein: CSVEGSDTQYF.

This clonotype showed up many times. The genes are TRBV12-3 or TRBV12-4 and TRBJ2-1; 11 bases match TRBD2. The CDR3 spans 16 residues. V gave up 11 bases and J gave up 1 base; unmatched junction bases: 10. The CDR3 region is CALGASGGRSYNEQFF. The CDR3 DNA follows: TGTGCCTTGGGGGCTAGCGGGGGGCGTTCCTACAATGAGCAGTTCTTC.

This clonotype was seen ten or more times. V gene TRBV7-9 combines with J gene TRBJ2-1; perhaps TRBD2 as D (5 bases). Per germline, CDR1 SEHNR and CDR2 FQNEAQ (reference sequence). The CDR3 has 12 amino acids. V lost 3 bases, J lost 10 bases, and 10 bases lay in between. The CDR3 is CASSFGAAEQFF. CDR3 DNA sequence: TGTGCCAGCAGCTTCGGAGCGGCCGAGCAGTTCTTC. Supplemented by reference TRBV7-9 and TRBJ2-1, the full variable domain reads DTGVSQNPRHKITKRGQNVTFRCDPISEHNRLYWYRQTLGQGPEFLTYFQNEAQLEKSRLLSDRFSAERPKGSFSTLEIQRTEQGDSAMYLCASSFGAAEQFFGPGTRLTVL.

Only a few counts were recorded for this clonotype. The chain employs TRBV3-1 and TRBJ2-7; D remains unclear. The V end was cut by 4 bases, the J end by 2 bases, with 6 bases between. The length of the CDR3 is 12 residues. Germline V lookup: CDR1 LGHDT, CDR2 YNNKEL (reference sequence). As DNA, the CDR3 is TGTGCCAGCAGCCGGATGACCTACGAGCAGTACTTC. It specifies CASSRMTYEQYF.

This clonotype occurred many times. The chain uses TRBV7-2 and TRBJ2-5; possibly TRBD2 for D (5 bases). Per the germline V gene, CDR1 is SGHTA and CDR2 is FQGNSA. Trimming removed 5 bases at V and 1 base at J, with 8 bases between. CDR3 size: 13 residues. The CDR3 nucleotides read TGTGCCAGCAGCATGGCGGGCCAAGAGACCCAGTACTTC. It specifies CASSMAGQETQYF.

There are many counts of this clonotype. The chain links TRBV20-1 to TRBJ1-6, with a possible D match to TRBD1 (6 bases). Deletions cut 3 bases from V and 8 bases from J, with 14 bases between. The CDR3 covers 14 residues. CDR1 is DFQATT and CDR2 is SNEGSKA in the germline V gene (reference sequence). In nucleotides, the CDR3 is TGCAGTGCTAGTAGGGGGGGGATGGATTCACCCCTCCACTTT. This encodes CSASRGGMDSPLHF.

The J gene is TRBJ2-5, the V gene TRBV20-1; no clear D gene. Trimming removed 3 bases from V and 1 base from J, with 3 bases in between. Germline loops: CDR1 DFQATT, CDR2 SNEGSKA (reference sequence). The CDR3 runs to 11 residues. DNA for the CDR3: TGCAGTGCTAGTCCCCAAGAGACCCAGTACTTC. Residues: CSASPQETQYF.

The chain links TRBV20-1 to TRBJ2-7, with D tentatively TRBD2 (5 bases). The germline V and J ends were trimmed by 1 base and 2 bases, with 12 bases remaining between them. The CDR3 runs 14 residues. Germline V gene data show CDR1 as DFQATT and CDR2 as SNEGSKA (reference sequence). For the CDR3, the DNA is TGCAGTGCTAGAGGTCGAGGGCCGACCTACGAGCAGTACTTC. Its translation is CSARGRGPTYEQYF.

This clonotype was seen ten or more times. The rearrangement uses TRBV4-3 and TRBJ1-3, with D tentatively TRBD1 (5 bases). Trimming removed 0 bases from V and 0 bases from J, with 12 bases in between. The CDR3 runs to 17 residues. CDR1 is LGHNA, CDR2 YSLEER, per germline. This chain's CDR3 is CASSQDLTGGSGNTIYF. The CDR3, as DNA: TGCGCCAGCAGCCAAGATCTTACGGGGGGCTCTGGAAACACCATATATTTT.

This clonotype was counted only a few times. The chain recombines TRBV7-2 with TRBJ2-1; D may be TRBD1 (6 bases). The germline CDR1 and CDR2 sequences are SGHTA and FQGNSA. Trimming took off 2 bases at V and 4 bases at J, with 9 bases between the two ends. The CDR3 extends over 14 amino acids. The CDR3 is CASSLNQGYNEQFF. CDR3 nucleotide sequence: TGTGCCAGCAGCTTAAACCAGGGGTACAATGAGCAGTTCTTC.

This clonotype was observed many times. The chain is built from TRBV6-5 and TRBJ2-1; 8 positions match TRBD2. The CDR3 length is 15 residues. CDR1 MNHEY and CDR2 SVGAGI come from the germline V gene. V shed 8 bases, J shed 6 bases, and the junction held 12 bases outside the gene matches. The CDR3 here is CASREPGGPLNEQFF. CDR3 sequence (DNA): TGTGCCAGCCGAGAGCCGGGGGGGCCTCTCAATGAGCAGTTCTTC.

This clonotype was seen more than once but under ten times. The rearrangement uses TRBV4-1 and TRBJ2-7, with D tentatively TRBD1 (5 bases). The V gene's germline CDR1 is MGHRA and CDR2 YSYEKL. V was shortened by 4 bases and J by 2 bases, with 15 bases between the two germline ends. This CDR3 is built from 15 residues. CDR3 region: CASSPVYQGTYEQYF. For the CDR3, the DNA is TGCGCCAGCAGCCCGGTATACCAGGGAACCTACGAGCAGTACTTC.

This clonotype was picked up many times. CDR3 protein: CASSQDSASSGNTIYF. The CDR3 DNA sequence: TGCGCCAGCAGCCAAGATAGCGCTAGCTCTGGAAACACCATATATTTT. The rearrangement uses TRBV4-1 and TRBJ1-3; D is ambiguous. Trimming removed 0 bases at V and 0 bases at J, with 9 bases between. The CDR3 runs 16 residues. Germline loops: CDR1 MGHRA, CDR2 YSYEKL.

This clonotype was found a few times. This sequence joins TRBV2 and TRBJ1-1, with 9 bases aligning to TRBD1. This CDR3 is 15 amino acids long. CDR1 SNHLY and CDR2 FYNNEI come from the germline V gene. The V segment lost 6 bases and the J segment 4 bases; nucleotides outside the gene matches: 9. CDR3 region: CASRGQGSRGTEAFF. The CDR3 nucleotides are TGTGCCAGCAGGGGACAGGGTTCGCGGGGCACTGAAGCTTTCTTT.

This clonotype was seen a handful of times. The CDR3 sequence is CASLSIGGPRSTIYF. The CDR3 nucleotides read TGTGCCAGCCTCTCGATCGGGGGCCCTAGGAGCACCATATATTTT. V usage is TRBV6-6 and J usage is TRBJ1-3, with D perhaps matching TRBD1 (6 bases). With 8 bases removed from V and 9 bases from J, the gap between germline ends came to 23 bases. Germline V gene lookup returns CDR1 MNHNY and CDR2 SVGAGI (reference sequence). The CDR3 covers 15 residues.

This clonotype showed up many times. The chain carries TRBV19 and TRBJ2-3; tentative D call: TRBD2 (5 bases). Between the trimmed V and J ends, which lost 7 bases and 4 bases, there was a span of 9 bases. The CDR3 loop spans 12 amino acids. Looked up from germline, CDR1 is LNHDA and CDR2 is SQIVND (reference sequence). CDR3 amino acids: CASMGSADTQYF. The CDR3 DNA is TGTGCCAGTATGGGGAGCGCAGATACGCAGTATTTT.

This clonotype appeared a few times. This chain connects TRBV10-2 to TRBJ2-2, with a tentative D call TRBD1 (6 bases). Germline CDR1 WSHSY, CDR2 SAAADI. The V gene lost 3 bases and the J gene lost 1 base, with 9 bases spanning the gap. The CDR3 has 15 residues. The CDR3 DNA sequence: TGCGCCAGCAGTGAAGGGGGAGTGAACACCGGGGAGCTGTTTTTT. Translated: CASSEGGVNTGELFF.

This clonotype was counted at least ten times. The rearrangement uses TRBV7-2 and TRBJ2-7; TRBD2 aligns across 14 bases. The germline V gene encodes CDR1 SGHTA and CDR2 FQGNSA. Losses at the gene ends were 4 bases for V and 1 base for J; bases not matched to a gene: 12. CDR3 length: 19 amino acids. CDR3 in DNA: TGTGCCAGCAGCTCGCCACCGGGACTAGCGGGGGTAAAGTCCTACGAGCAGTACTTC. It codes for CASSSPPGLAGVKSYEQYF. The entire variable domain, with the rest obtained from reference TRBV7-2 and TRBJ2-7, is as follows: GAGVSQSPSNKVTEKGKDVELRCDPISGHTALYWYRQSLGQGLEFLIYFQGNSAPDKSGLPSDRFSAERTGGSVSTLTIQRTQQEDSAVYLCASSSPPGLAGVKSYEQYFGPGTRLTVT.

This clonotype was recorded a few times. The CDR3 DNA follows: TGTGCCAGCAGCTTAGGTGCCAACTCCTACGAGCAGTACTTC. Amino acid sequence: CASSLGANSYEQYF. The chain uses TRBV7-9 and TRBJ2-7; D is unresolved. The length of the CDR3 is 14 residues. The V end lost 1 base, the J end lost 0 bases, and 7 bases lay between the germline ends. CDR1 is SEHNR, CDR2 FQNEAQ, per germline (reference sequence).